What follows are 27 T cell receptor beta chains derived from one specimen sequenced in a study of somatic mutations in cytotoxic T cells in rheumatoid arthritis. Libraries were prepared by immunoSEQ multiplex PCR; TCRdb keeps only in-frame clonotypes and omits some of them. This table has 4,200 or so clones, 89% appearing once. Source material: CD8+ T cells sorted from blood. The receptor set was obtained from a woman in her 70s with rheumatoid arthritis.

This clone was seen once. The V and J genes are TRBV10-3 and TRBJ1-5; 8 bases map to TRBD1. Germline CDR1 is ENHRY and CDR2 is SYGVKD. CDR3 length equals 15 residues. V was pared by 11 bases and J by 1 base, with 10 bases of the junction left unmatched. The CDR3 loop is CAVGQEGTSNQPQHF. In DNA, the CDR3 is TGTGCCGTGGGACAGGAGGGAACCAGCAATCAGCCCCAGCATTTT.

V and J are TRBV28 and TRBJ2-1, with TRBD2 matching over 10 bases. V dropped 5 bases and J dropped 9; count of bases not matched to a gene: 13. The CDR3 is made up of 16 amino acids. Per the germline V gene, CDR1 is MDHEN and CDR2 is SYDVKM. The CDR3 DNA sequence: TGTGCCAGCAGTCCACCGGGACTAGCGTCGATTGGTGAGCAGTTCTTC. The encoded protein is CASSPPGLASIGEQFF.

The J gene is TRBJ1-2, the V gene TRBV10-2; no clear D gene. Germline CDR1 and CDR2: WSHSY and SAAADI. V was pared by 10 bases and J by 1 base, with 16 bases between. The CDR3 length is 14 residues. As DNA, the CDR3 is TGCGCCACCCGGGGAATAGGGCATAACTATGGCTACACCTTC. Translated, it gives CATRGIGHNYGYTF.

The DNA of the CDR3 is TGTGCCAGCAGCCCGCAGACAGGACCCTCTAACTATGGCTACACCTTC. Amino acids: CASSPQTGPSNYGYTF. The rearrangement joins TRBV9 to TRBJ1-2; D might be TRBD1 (6 bases). From germline, CDR1 is SGDLS and CDR2 YYNGEE. V dropped 4 bases and J dropped 0 bases, with 16 bases sitting between them. The CDR3 covers 16 residues.

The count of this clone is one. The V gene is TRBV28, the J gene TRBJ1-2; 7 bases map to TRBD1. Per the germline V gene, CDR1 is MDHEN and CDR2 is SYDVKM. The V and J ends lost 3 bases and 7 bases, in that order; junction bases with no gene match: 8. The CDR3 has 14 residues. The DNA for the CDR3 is TGTGCCAGCAGTTTTGACGAGGGGGCTTTTGGCTACACCTTC. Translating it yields CASSFDEGAFGYTF.

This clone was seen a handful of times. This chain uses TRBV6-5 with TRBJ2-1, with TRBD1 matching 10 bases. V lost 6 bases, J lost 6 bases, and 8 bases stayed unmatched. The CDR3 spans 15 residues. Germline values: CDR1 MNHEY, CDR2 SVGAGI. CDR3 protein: CASSPTGGAGNEQFF. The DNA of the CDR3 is TGTGCCAGCAGCCCGACAGGGGGCGCGGGCAATGAGCAGTTCTTC.

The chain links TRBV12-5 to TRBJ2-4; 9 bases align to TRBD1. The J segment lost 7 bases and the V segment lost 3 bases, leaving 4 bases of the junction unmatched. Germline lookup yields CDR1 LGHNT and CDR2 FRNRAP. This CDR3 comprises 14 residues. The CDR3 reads CASGFDRGGNIQYF. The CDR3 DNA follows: TGTGCTAGTGGTTTCGACAGGGGGGGGAACATTCAGTACTTC.

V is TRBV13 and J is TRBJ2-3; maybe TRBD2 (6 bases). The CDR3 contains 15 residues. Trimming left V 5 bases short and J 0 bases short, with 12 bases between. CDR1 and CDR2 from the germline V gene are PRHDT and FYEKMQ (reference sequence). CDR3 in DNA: TGTGCCAGCAGCCGGCGGGGTCTCAGCACAGATACGCAGTATTTT. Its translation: CASSRRGLSTDTQYF.

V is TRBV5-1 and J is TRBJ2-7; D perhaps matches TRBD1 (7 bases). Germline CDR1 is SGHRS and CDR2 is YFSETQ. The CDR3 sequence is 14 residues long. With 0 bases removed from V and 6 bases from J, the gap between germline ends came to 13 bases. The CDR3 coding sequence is TGCGCCAGCAGCTTGGTTCGGCAGGGGGGCGAGCAGTACTTC. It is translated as CASSLVRQGGEQYF. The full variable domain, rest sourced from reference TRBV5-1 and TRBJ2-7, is KAGVTQTPRYLIKTRGQQVTLSCSPISGHRSVSWYQQTPGQGLQFLFEYFSETQRNKGNFPGRFSGRQFSNSRSEMNVSTLELGDSALYLCASSLVRQGGEQYFGPGTRLTVT.

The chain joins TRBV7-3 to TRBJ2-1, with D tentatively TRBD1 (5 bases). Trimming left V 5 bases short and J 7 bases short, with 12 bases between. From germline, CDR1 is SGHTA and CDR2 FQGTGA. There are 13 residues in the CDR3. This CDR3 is CASSTNQGNEQFF. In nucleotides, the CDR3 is TGTGCCAGCAGCACCAACCAGGGAAATGAGCAGTTCTTC.

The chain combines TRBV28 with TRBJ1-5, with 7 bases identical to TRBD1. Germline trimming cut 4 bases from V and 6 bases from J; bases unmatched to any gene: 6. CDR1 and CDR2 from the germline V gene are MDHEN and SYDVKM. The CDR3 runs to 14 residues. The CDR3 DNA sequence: TGTGCCAGCAGTTCGGGAGACAGGGCTCAGCCCCAGCATTTT. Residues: CASSSGDRAQPQHF. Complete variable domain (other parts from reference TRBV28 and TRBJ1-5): DVKVTQSSRYLVKRTGEKVFLECVQDMDHENMFWYRQDPGLGLRLIYFSYDVKMKEKGDIPEGYSVSREKKERFSLILESASTNQTSMYLCASSSGDRAQPQHFGDGTRLSIL.

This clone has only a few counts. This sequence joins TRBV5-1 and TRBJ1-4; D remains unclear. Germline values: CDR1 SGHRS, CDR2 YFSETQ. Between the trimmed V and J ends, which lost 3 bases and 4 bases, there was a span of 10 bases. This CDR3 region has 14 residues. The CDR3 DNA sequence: TGCGCCAGCAGCTCGTTTAGTCTTAATGAAAAACTGTTTTTT. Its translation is CASSSFSLNEKLFF.

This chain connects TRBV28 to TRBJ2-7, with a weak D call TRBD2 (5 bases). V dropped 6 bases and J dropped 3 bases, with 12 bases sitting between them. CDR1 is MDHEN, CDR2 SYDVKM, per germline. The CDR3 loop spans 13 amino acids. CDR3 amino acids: CASSSREGYEQYF. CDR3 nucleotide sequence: TGTGCCAGCAGCTCCCGGGAAGGCTACGAGCAGTACTTC.

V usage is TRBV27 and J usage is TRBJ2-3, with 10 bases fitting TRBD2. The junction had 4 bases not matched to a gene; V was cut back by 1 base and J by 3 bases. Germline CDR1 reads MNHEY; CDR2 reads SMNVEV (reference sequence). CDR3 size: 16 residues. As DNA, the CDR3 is TGTGCCAGCAGTTTATTTCTAGCGGGAGCGACAGATACGCAGTATTTT. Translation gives CASSLFLAGATDTQYF.

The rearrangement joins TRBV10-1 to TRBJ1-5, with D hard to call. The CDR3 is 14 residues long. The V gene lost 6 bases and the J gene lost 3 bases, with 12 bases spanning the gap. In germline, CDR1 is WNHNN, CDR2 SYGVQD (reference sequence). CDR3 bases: TGCGCCAGCAGCTACCGGGTTTCCAATCAGCCCCAGCATTTT. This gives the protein CASSYRVSNQPQHF.

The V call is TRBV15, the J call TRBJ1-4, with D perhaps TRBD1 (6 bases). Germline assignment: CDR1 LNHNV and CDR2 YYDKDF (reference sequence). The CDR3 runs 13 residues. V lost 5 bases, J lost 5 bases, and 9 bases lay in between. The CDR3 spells CATSGDRNEKLFF. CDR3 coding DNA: TGTGCCACCAGCGGTGACAGGAATGAAAAACTGTTTTTT.

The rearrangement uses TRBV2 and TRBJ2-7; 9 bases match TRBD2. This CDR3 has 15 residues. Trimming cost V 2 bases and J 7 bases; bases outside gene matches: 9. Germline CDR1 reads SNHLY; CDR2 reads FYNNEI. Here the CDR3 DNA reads TGTGCCAGCAGTGAAAGGCCTAGCGGGACCTCTGAGCAGTACTTC. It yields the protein CASSERPSGTSEQYF.

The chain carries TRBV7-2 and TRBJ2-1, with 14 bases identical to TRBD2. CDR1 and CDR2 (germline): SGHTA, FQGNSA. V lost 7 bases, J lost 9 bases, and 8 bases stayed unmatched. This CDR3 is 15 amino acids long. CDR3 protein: CASKKTSGGGLEQFF. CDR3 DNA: TGTGCCAGCAAAAAGACTAGCGGGGGGGGTCTTGAGCAGTTCTTC.

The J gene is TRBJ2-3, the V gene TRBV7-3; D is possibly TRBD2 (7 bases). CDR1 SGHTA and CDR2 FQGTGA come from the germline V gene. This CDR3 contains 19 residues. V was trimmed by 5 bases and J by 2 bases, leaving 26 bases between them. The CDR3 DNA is TGTGCCAGCAGCCCGCGGGGGCGAAGTTACGATCCACCCACAGATACGCAGTATTTT. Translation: CASSPRGRSYDPPTDTQYF.

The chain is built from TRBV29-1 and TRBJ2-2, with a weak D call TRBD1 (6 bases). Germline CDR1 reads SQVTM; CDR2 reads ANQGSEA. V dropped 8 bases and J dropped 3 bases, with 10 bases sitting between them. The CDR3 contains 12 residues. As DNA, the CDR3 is TGCAGCTCGAACAGGGACACCGGGGAGCTGTTTTTT. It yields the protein CSSNRDTGELFF.

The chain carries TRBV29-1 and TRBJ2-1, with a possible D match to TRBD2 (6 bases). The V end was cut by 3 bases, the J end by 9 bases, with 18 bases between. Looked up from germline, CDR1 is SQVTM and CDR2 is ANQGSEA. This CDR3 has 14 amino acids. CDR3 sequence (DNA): TGCAGCGTTGACCAGGAGGGCCTCTTTGGTGAGCAGTTCTTC. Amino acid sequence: CSVDQEGLFGEQFF.

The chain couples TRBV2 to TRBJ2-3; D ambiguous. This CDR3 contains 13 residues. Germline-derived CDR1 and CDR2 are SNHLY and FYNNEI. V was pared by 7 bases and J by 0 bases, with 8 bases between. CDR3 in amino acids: CASNTLSTDTQYF. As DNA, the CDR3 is TGTGCCAGCAACACCTTGAGCACAGATACGCAGTATTTT.

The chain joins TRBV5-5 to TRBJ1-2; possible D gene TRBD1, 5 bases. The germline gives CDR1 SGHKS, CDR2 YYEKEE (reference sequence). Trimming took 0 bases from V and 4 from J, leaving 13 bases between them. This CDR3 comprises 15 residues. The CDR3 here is CASSLGMGGTYGYTF. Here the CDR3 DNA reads TGTGCCAGCAGCTTGGGAATGGGGGGGACCTATGGCTACACCTTC.

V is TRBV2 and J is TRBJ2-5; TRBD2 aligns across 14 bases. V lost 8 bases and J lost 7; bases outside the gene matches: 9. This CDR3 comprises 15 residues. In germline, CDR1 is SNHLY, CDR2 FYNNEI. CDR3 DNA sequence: TGTGCCAGCGAGGGGACTAGCGGGAGTAAGGGGACCCAGTACTTC. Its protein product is CASEGTSGSKGTQYF. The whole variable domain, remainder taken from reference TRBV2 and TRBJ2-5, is EPEVTQTPSHQVTQMGQEVILRCVPISNHLYFYWYRQILGQKVEFLVSFYNNEISEKSEIFDDQFSVERPDGSNFTLKIRSTKLEDSAMYFCASEGTSGSKGTQYFGPGTRLLVL.

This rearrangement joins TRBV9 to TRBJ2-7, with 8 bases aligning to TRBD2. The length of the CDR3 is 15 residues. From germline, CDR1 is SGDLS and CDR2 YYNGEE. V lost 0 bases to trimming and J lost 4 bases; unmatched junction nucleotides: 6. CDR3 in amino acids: CASSVGAGGGYEQYF. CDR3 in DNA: TGTGCCAGCAGCGTAGGGGCGGGAGGAGGGTACGAGCAGTACTTC.

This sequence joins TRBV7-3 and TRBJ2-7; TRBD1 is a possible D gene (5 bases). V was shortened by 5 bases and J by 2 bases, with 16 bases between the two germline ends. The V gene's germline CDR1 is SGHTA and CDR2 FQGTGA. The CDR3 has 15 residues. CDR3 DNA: TGTGCCAGCAGCCCCTTAAAGGGGCCTACCTACGAGCAGTACTTC. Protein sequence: CASSPLKGPTYEQYF.

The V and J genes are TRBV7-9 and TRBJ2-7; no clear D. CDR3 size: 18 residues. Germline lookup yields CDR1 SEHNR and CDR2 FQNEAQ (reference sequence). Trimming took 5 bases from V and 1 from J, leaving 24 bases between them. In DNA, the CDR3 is TGTGCCAGCAGCCCTAGGCTGCCTCGCGGAGCTAGTTCCTACGAGCAGTACTTC. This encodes CASSPRLPRGASSYEQYF. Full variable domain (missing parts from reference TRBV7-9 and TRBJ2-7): DTGVSQNPRHKITKRGQNVTFRCDPISEHNRLYWYRQTLGQGPEFLTYFQNEAQLEKSRLLSDRFSAERPKGSFSTLEIQRTEQGDSAMYLCASSPRLPRGASSYEQYFGPGTRLTVT.